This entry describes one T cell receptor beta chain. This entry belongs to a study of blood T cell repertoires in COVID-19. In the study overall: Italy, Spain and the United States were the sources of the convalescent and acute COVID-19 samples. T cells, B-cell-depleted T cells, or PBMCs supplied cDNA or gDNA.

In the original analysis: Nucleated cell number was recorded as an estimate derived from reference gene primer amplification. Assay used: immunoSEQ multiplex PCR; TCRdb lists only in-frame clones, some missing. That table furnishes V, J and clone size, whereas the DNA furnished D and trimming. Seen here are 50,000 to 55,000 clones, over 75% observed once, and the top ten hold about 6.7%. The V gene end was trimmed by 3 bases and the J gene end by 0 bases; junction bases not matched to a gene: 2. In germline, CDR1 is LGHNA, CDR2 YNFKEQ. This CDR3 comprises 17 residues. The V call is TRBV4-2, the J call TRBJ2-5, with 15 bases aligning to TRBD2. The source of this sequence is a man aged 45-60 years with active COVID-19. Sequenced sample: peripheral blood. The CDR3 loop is CASSQGTSGGYQETQYF. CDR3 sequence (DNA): TGTGCCAGCAGCCAGGGGACTAGCGGGGGGTACCAAGAGACCCAGTACTTC.